Presented here are 21 T cell receptor beta chains from one specimen sequenced in a study of T cell responses to AZD1222 COVID-19 vaccine. Assay used: immunoSEQ multiplex PCR; TCRdb lists only in-frame clones, some missing. The sample records 150,000 to 200,000 clones, approximately 94% being singletons. The sequences come from peripheral blood, collected on day 0 of AZD1222 vaccination. All receptors derive from an adult in good health.

This chain links TRBV29-1 with TRBJ1-1; D not certain. This CDR3 is built from 16 residues. Trimming shortened V by 2 bases and J by 0 bases, and 16 bases separated the two germline ends. Germline CDR1 and CDR2: SQVTM and ANQGSEA. The CDR3 sequence: CSVETPGPTMNTEAFF. The CDR3 DNA reads as TGCAGCGTTGAAACCCCGGGCCCTACTATGAACACTGAAGCTTTCTTT.

The V call is TRBV27, the J call TRBJ1-3, with D perhaps TRBD1 (6 bases). Trimming removed 2 bases from V and 2 bases from J, with 7 bases in between. CDR1 is MNHEY and CDR2 is SMNVEV in the germline V gene (reference sequence). The CDR3 has 14 residues. CDR3 sequence (DNA): TGTGCCAGCAGTTTAAGGGGGACTGGAAACACCATATATTTT. Amino acids: CASSLRGTGNTIYF.

This chain joins TRBV15 and TRBJ1-2; no definite D call. Trimming took off 3 bases at V and 0 bases at J, with 17 bases between the two ends. This CDR3 region has 17 residues. The germline CDR1 and CDR2 sequences are LNHNV and YYDKDF (reference sequence). CDR3 sequence: CATSSRRRSTANYGYTF. The CDR3 DNA sequence: TGTGCCACCAGCAGTCGCAGGCGATCCACAGCTAACTATGGCTACACCTTC. Filled out from reference TRBV15 and TRBJ1-2, the complete variable domain reads DAMVIQNPRYQVTQFGKPVTLSCSQTLNHNVMYWYQQKSSQAPKLLFHYYDKDFNNEADTPDNFQSRRPNTSFCFLDIRSPGLGDTAMYLCATSSRRRSTANYGYTFGSGTRLTVV.

This clone was counted once. The rearrangement joins TRBV29-1 to TRBJ2-6, with D hard to call. In germline, CDR1 is SQVTM, CDR2 ANQGSEA. The CDR3 runs to 14 residues. The V and J ends lost 7 bases and 0 bases respectively, with 10 bases between them. The CDR3, as DNA: TGCAGCGCGGAAGAGGACTCTGGGGCCAACGTCCTGACTTTC. Protein product: CSAEEDSGANVLTF.

This chain uses TRBV4-2 with TRBJ1-2, with D perhaps matching TRBD1 (6 bases). V was clipped by 1 base and J by 4 bases, with 16 bases between them. Per the germline V gene, CDR1 is LGHNA and CDR2 is YNFKEQ. The length of the CDR3 is 16 residues. CDR3: CASSQAIQGLLYGYTF. CDR3 in DNA: TGTGCCAGCAGCCAAGCGATCCAGGGGCTTCTCTATGGCTACACCTTC.

This chain links TRBV7-2 with TRBJ1-2, with a weak D call TRBD1 (6 bases). The CDR3 contains 14 residues. The germline CDR1 and CDR2 sequences are SGHTA and FQGNSA. V lost 0 bases and J lost 5, with 10 bases in between. CDR3 protein: CASSLAGGGYGYTF. For the CDR3, the DNA is TGTGCCAGCAGCTTAGCAGGGGGAGGGTATGGCTACACCTTC.

V is TRBV6-4 and J is TRBJ2-1; no definite D call. Germline V gene lookup returns CDR1 MRHNA and CDR2 SNTAGT. The CDR3 length is 13 residues. V lost 3 bases, J lost 6 bases, and 9 bases lay in between. The CDR3 sequence is CASSEGGSNEQFF. The CDR3 DNA sequence: TGTGCCAGCAGTGAGGGCGGATCCAATGAGCAGTTCTTC.

The J gene is TRBJ2-7, the V gene TRBV7-9; D possibly corresponds to TRBD1 (5 bases). The CDR3 runs 15 residues. Germline assignment: CDR1 SEHNR and CDR2 FQNEAQ (reference sequence). V gave up 4 bases and J gave up 4 bases, with 17 bases separating them. The CDR3 here is CASSSLSRAAYEQYF. In DNA form, the CDR3 reads TGTGCCAGCAGCTCCCTAAGCAGGGCCGCTTACGAGCAGTACTTC.

The chain uses TRBV5-1 and TRBJ1-2; D is unresolved. Germline V gene sequence: CDR1 SGHRS, CDR2 YFSETQ. This CDR3 comprises 14 residues. Trimming cost V 4 bases and J 7 bases, with 17 bases left between them. This chain's CDR3 is CASSELPGAGGYTF. The CDR3 DNA is TGCGCCAGCAGCGAACTCCCGGGAGCGGGTGGCTACACCTTC.

V is TRBV27 and J is TRBJ1-6; a possible D gene is TRBD1 (5 bases). There are 16 residues in the CDR3. V gave up 5 bases and J gave up 8 bases, with 19 bases separating them. CDR1 is MNHEY and CDR2 is SMNVEV in the germline V gene (reference sequence). The CDR3 DNA reads as TGTGCCAGCAGTCTAATCTCGGGGGTACAGTATTCACCCCTCCACTTT. This encodes CASSLISGVQYSPLHF.

V usage is TRBV6-2 or TRBV6-3 and J usage is TRBJ1-4, with D hard to call. The V gene's germline CDR1 is MNHEY and CDR2 SVGEGT. The CDR3 spans 15 residues. V lost 6 bases and J lost 7, with 18 bases in between. For the CDR3, the DNA is TGTGCCAGCAGCCCCTCGGGAGGGCACCTTGAAAAACTGTTTTTT. Its protein product is CASSPSGGHLEKLFF.

The DNA for the CDR3 is TGCGCCAGCAGTGATTGGCAGGGCAGGGAGACCCAGTACTTC. It encodes CASSDWQGRETQYF. The chain couples TRBV10-2 to TRBJ2-5, with D maybe TRBD1 (5 bases). CDR1 and CDR2 from the germline V gene are WSHSY and SAAADI. Trimming took off 3 bases at V and 5 bases at J, with 13 bases between the two ends. The CDR3 spans 14 residues.

The V call is TRBV3-1 (or the pseudogene TRBV3-2), the J call TRBJ1-1; 8 bases align to TRBD1. The CDR3 is 11 residues long. Per the germline V gene, CDR1 is LGHDT and CDR2 is YNNKEL (reference sequence). V was clipped by 7 bases and J by 9 bases; unmatched bases: 4. The CDR3 sequence: CASITGGQAFF. The DNA for the CDR3 is TGTGCCAGCATCACAGGGGGGCAAGCTTTCTTT.

The genes are TRBV7-2 and TRBJ1-2; D not certain. Trimming removed 5 bases at V and 4 bases at J, with 11 bases between. Germline loops: CDR1 SGHTA, CDR2 FQGNSA. This CDR3 has 13 amino acids. CDR3 protein: CASSLGVIYGYTF. CDR3 DNA: TGTGCCAGCAGCCTGGGAGTAATCTATGGCTACACCTTC.

The chain uses TRBV28 and TRBJ1-2, with D uncertain. Germline V gene lookup returns CDR1 MDHEN and CDR2 SYDVKM. The CDR3 loop spans 13 amino acids. V dropped 7 bases and J dropped 2 bases, with 11 bases sitting between them. CDR3 in amino acids: CASTLHRNYGYTF. The DNA of the CDR3 is TGTGCCAGCACTCTACATCGAAACTATGGCTACACCTTC.

This chain joins TRBV10-1 and TRBJ1-1; no clear D. The germline gives CDR1 WNHNN, CDR2 SYGVQD (reference sequence). The V end was cut by 10 bases, the J end by 6 bases, with 21 bases between. This CDR3 spans 14 amino acids. The CDR3 protein is CANRAGRTLAEAFF. The CDR3 nucleotides read TGCGCCAACCGAGCGGGGAGAACGCTCGCTGAAGCTTTCTTT.

V and J are TRBV4-1 and TRBJ1-2; a weak D match, TRBD1 (5 bases). The germline V gene has CDR1 MGHRA and CDR2 YSYEKL. The germline V and J ends were trimmed by 0 bases and 4 bases, with 15 bases remaining between them. The CDR3 runs to 16 residues. CDR3 loop: CASSQDSGTAVYGYTF. The CDR3, as DNA: TGCGCCAGCAGCCAAGACTCTGGGACGGCCGTCTATGGCTACACCTTC.

The V gene is TRBV9, the J gene TRBJ2-1; D remains ambiguous. CDR3 size: 13 residues. Trimming stripped 6 bases from V and 5 bases from J, with 12 bases between. In germline, CDR1 is SGDLS, CDR2 YYNGEE. CDR3 residues: CASTTASDNEQFF. In DNA form, the CDR3 reads TGTGCCAGCACCACCGCCAGCGACAATGAGCAGTTCTTC.

V is TRBV2 and J is TRBJ2-7; maybe TRBD1 (6 bases). Germline V CDR1 and CDR2: SNHLY, FYNNEI. The CDR3 is made up of 15 amino acids. V gave up 3 bases and J gave up 6 bases, with 18 bases separating them. This CDR3 reads CASSDATGWISEQYF. In DNA form, the CDR3 reads TGTGCCAGCAGTGACGCTACAGGGTGGATTTCCGAGCAGTACTTC.

This clone has just a few counts. DNA of the CDR3: TGTGCCAGCAGCCGGGACTCCTATAATTCACCCCTCCACTTT. This encodes CASSRDSYNSPLHF. The chain employs TRBV6-5 and TRBJ1-6; D remains ambiguous. The germline CDR1 and CDR2 sequences are MNHEY and SVGAGI. Trimming took 6 bases from V and 0 from J, leaving 6 bases between them. CDR3 length equals 14 residues.

The chain combines TRBV19 with TRBJ1-1; the match to TRBD1 covers 11 bases. The CDR3 sequence is 14 residues long. Germline V lookup: CDR1 LNHDA, CDR2 SQIVND (reference sequence). Trimming at V came to 6 bases and at J to 5 bases, leaving 5 bases not matched to a gene. The CDR3 coding sequence is TGTGCCAGTAGGGACAGGGGGCGAGGAACTGAAGCTTTCTTT. The encoded protein is CASRDRGRGTEAFF.